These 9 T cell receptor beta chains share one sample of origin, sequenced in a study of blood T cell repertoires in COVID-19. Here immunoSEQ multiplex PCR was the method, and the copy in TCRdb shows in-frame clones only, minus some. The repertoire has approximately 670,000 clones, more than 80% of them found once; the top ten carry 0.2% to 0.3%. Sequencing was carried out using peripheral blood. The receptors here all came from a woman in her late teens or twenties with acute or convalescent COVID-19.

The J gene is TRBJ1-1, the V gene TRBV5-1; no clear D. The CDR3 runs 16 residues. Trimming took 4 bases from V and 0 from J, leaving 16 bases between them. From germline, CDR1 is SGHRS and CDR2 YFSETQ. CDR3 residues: CASSTPVGGLNTEAFF. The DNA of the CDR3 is TGCGCCAGCAGCACCCCCGTGGGAGGGTTGAACACTGAAGCTTTCTTT. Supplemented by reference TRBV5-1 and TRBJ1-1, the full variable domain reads KAGVTQTPRYLIKTRGQQVTLSCSPISGHRSVSWYQQTPGQGLQFLFEYFSETQRNKGNFPGRFSGRQFSNSRSEMNVSTLELGDSALYLCASSTPVGGLNTEAFFGQGTRLTVV.

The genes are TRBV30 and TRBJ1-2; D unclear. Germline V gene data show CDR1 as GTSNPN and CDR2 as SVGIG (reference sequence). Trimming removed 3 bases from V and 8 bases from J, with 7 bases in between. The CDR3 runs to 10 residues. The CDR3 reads CAWSPQGYTF. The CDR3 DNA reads TGTGCCTGGAGCCCTCAGGGCTACACCTTC.

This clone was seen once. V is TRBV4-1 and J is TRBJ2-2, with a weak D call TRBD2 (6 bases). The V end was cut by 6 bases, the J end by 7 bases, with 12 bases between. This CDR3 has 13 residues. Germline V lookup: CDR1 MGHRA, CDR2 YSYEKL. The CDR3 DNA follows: TGCGCCAGCAGGGCGGGGCTGGACGGGGAGCTGTTTTTT. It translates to CASRAGLDGELFF.

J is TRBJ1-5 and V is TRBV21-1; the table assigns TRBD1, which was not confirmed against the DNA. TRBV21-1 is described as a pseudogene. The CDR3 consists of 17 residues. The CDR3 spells CASSKVATGFGNQPQHF. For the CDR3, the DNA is TGTGCCAGCAGCAAAGTCGCGACAGGGTTCGGCAATCAGCCCCAGCATTTT.

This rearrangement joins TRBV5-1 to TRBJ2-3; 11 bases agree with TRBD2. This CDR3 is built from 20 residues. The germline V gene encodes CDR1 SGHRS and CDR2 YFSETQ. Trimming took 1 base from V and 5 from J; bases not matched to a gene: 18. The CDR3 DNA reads TGCGCCAGCAGCTTGCCATCCCGGGCTAGCGGGGGGCTCAGGATAGATACGCAGTATTTT. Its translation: CASSLPSRASGGLRIDTQYF.

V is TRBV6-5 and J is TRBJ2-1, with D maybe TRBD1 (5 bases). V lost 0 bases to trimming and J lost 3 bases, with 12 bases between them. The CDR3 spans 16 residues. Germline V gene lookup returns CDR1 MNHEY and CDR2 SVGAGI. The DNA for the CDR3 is TGTGCCAGCAGTTACTCGAAGGCAGGGATCTACAATGAGCAGTTCTTC. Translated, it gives CASSYSKAGIYNEQFF.

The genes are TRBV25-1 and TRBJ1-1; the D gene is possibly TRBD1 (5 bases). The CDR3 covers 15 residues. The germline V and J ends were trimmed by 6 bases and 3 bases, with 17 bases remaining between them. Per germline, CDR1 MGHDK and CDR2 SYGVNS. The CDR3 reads CASRPDRSEYTEAFF. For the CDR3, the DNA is TGTGCCAGCAGACCCGACAGATCTGAATACACTGAAGCTTTCTTT.

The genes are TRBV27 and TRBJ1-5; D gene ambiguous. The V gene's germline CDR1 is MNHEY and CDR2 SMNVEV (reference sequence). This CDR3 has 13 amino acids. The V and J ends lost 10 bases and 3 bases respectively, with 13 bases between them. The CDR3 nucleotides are TGTGCCATCGCGGGTAACTCCAATCAGCCCCAGCATTTT. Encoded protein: CAIAGNSNQPQHF.

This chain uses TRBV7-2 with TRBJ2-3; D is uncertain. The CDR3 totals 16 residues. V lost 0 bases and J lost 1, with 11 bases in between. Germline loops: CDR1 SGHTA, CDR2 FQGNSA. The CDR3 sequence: CASSLAGLRGTDTQYF. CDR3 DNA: TGTGCCAGCAGCTTAGCAGGCCTTCGGGGCACAGATACGCAGTATTTT.